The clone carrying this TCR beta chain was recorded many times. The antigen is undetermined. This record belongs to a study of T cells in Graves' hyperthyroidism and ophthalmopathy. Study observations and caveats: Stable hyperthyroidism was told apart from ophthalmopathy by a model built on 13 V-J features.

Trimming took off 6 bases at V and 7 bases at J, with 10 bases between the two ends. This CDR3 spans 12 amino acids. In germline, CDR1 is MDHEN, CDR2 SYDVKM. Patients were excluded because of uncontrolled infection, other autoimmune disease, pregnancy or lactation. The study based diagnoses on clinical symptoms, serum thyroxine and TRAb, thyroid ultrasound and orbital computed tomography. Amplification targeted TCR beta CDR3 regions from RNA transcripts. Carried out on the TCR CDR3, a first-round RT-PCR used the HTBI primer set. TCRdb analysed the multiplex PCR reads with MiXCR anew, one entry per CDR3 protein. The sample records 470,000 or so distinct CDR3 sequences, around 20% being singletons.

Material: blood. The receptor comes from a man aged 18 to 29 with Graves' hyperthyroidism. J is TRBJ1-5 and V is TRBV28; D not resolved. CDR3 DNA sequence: TGTGCCAGCAGGATGATCGGCCAGCCCCAGCATTTT. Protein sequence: CASRMIGQPQHF. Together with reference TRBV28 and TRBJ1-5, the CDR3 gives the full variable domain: DVKVTQSSRYLVKRTGEKVFLECVQDMDHENMFWYRQDPGLGLRLIYFSYDVKMKEKGDIPEGYSVSREKKERFSLILESASTNQTSMYLCASRMIGQPQHFGDGTRLSIL.